What follows are 16 T cell receptor beta chains derived from one specimen sequenced in a study of blood T cell repertoires in COVID-19. The protocol was immunoSEQ multiplex PCR, while the TCRdb copy is restricted to in-frame clones and leaves out a portion. The table includes approximately 290,000 clones, almost 90% detected once. The material sequenced was PBMCs or T cells enriched from blood (not recorded which). Every receptor here comes from a woman younger than 30 with acute COVID-19.

J is TRBJ2-4 and V is TRBV11-3; possibly TRBD2 for D (6 bases). There are 18 residues in the CDR3. Per the germline V gene, CDR1 is SGHNT and CDR2 is YENEEA. Trimming removed 4 bases from V and 3 bases from J, with 22 bases in between. Here the CDR3 reads CASSSTGWGLGGKNIQYF. CDR3 nucleotide sequence: TGTGCCAGCAGCTCAACCGGATGGGGCTTGGGAGGCAAAAACATTCAGTACTTC.

This clone appeared once. The chain carries TRBV6-5 and TRBJ1-1; D might be TRBD1 (6 bases). V was cut by 5 bases and J by 4 bases, with 11 bases left in between. The CDR3 covers 13 residues. Germline V gives CDR1 MNHEY, CDR2 SVGAGI. Here the CDR3 DNA reads TGTGCCAGCAGTCTCACAGGGAGCACTGAAGCTTTCTTT. This gives the protein CASSLTGSTEAFF.

This rearrangement joins TRBV28 to TRBJ1-2, with a tentative D call TRBD1 (5 bases). This CDR3 contains 14 residues. V was trimmed by 4 bases and J by 5 bases, leaving 14 bases between them. Looked up from germline, CDR1 is MDHEN and CDR2 is SYDVKM. The CDR3 nucleotides are TGTGCCAGCAGTTCCTGGGACGGGACTTATGGCTACACCTTC. This encodes CASSSWDGTYGYTF.

DNA for the CDR3: TGTGCCAGCAGACTGGGGGGTGTCAAGCAGGCTTTCTTT. It specifies CASRLGGVKQAFF. This chain uses TRBV12-3 or TRBV12-4 with TRBJ1-1, with a tentative D call TRBD1 (5 bases). The CDR3 has 13 residues. Trimming stripped 6 bases from V and 11 bases from J, with 19 bases between.

V usage is TRBV30 and J usage is TRBJ1-2, with 10 bases fitting TRBD1. The length of the CDR3 is 15 residues. V trimming: 6 bases; J trimming: 5 bases; junction bases outside the gene matches: 12. Germline CDR1 and CDR2: GTSNPN and SVGIG (reference sequence). For the CDR3, the DNA is TGTGCCTGTTCACGAGGACAGGGGGTATGGTATGGCTACACCTTC. Translated, it gives CACSRGQGVWYGYTF.

The chain is built from TRBV5-8 and TRBJ1-2; TRBD1 agrees at 7 bases. Germline V gene lookup returns CDR1 SGHTS and CDR2 YDEGEE. V lost 1 base to trimming and J lost 2 bases; unmatched junction nucleotides: 5. This CDR3 spans 15 amino acids. CDR3 amino acids: CASSLLQQGNYGYTF. The CDR3 DNA reads as TGTGCCAGCAGCTTGCTCCAACAGGGGAACTATGGCTACACCTTC.

This chain links TRBV12-3 or TRBV12-4 with TRBJ2-1, with D perhaps TRBD1 (6 bases). The CDR3 length is 13 residues. V lost 5 bases and J 7 bases, leaving 12 bases between the germline ends. The CDR3 loop reads CASSLNRENEQFF. CDR3 coding DNA: TGTGCCAGCAGTCTAAACAGGGAGAATGAGCAGTTCTTC.

The rearrangement joins TRBV6-5 to TRBJ1-2; tentatively, D is TRBD1 (5 bases). In germline, CDR1 is MNHEY, CDR2 SVGAGI. Trimming took off 6 bases at V and 8 bases at J, with 16 bases between the two ends. This CDR3 is 13 amino acids long. The CDR3 protein is CASRPTGVYGYTF. The CDR3 region has the DNA TGTGCCAGCAGACCTACGGGGGTTTACGGCTACACCTTC.

This chain links TRBV7-2 with TRBJ2-7; 7 bases are shared with TRBD1. V dropped 5 bases and J dropped 0; count of bases not matched to a gene: 7. The CDR3 is made up of 15 amino acids. Looked up from germline, CDR1 is SGHTA and CDR2 is FQGNSA. CDR3 protein: CASSLTGPNSYEQYF. In DNA, the CDR3 is TGTGCCAGCAGCCTGACAGGGCCTAACTCCTACGAGCAGTACTTC.

The chain employs TRBV27 and TRBJ1-1; D is unresolved. There are 14 residues in the CDR3. CDR1 and CDR2 from the germline V gene are MNHEY and SMNVEV (reference sequence). V lost 4 bases and J lost 2, with 11 bases in between. In DNA, the CDR3 is TGTGCCAGCAGTTGGTCTTACTTTAACACTGAAGCTTTCTTT. Its protein product is CASSWSYFNTEAFF.

The DNA for the CDR3 is TGTGCCAGCTCACTTTTGACAGGGGTCGGAAACACCATATATTTT. Its translation: CASSLLTGVGNTIYF. The chain links TRBV18 to TRBJ1-3, with 8 bases lining up with TRBD1. Germline trimming cut 4 bases from V and 4 bases from J; bases unmatched to any gene: 6. Germline assignment: CDR1 KGHSH and CDR2 LQKENI. CDR3 length: 15 amino acids. The variable domain in full, with the rest retrieved from reference TRBV18 and TRBJ1-3, is NAGVMQNPRHLVRRRGQEARLRCSPMKGHSHVYWYRQLPEEGLKFMVYLQKENIIDESGMPKERFSAEFPKEGPSILRIQQVVRGDSAAYFCASSLLTGVGNTIYFGEGSWLTVV.

The sample holds one count of this clone. The chain has TRBV9 and TRBJ1-1; D might be TRBD1 (5 bases). V shed 0 bases and J shed 3 bases, with 12 bases lying between them. CDR1 SGDLS and CDR2 YYNGEE come from the germline V gene. There are 15 residues in the CDR3. CDR3: CASSVEARGDTEAFF. Here the CDR3 DNA reads TGTGCCAGCAGCGTAGAAGCACGGGGGGACACTGAAGCTTTCTTT.

The J gene is TRBJ2-7, the V gene TRBV28, with TRBD1 identical over 9 bases. CDR1 and CDR2 (germline): MDHEN, SYDVKM. The CDR3 consists of 15 residues. The J segment lost 2 bases and the V segment lost 5 bases, leaving 7 bases of the junction unmatched. As DNA, the CDR3 is TGTGCCAGCAGTGCCGGGACAGGGTATACCTACGAGCAGTACTTC. This translates into CASSAGTGYTYEQYF.

The rearrangement joins TRBV6-5 to TRBJ1-1; D not resolved. This CDR3 has 14 amino acids. The germline V gene has CDR1 MNHEY and CDR2 SVGAGI. V lost 0 bases to trimming and J lost 1 base, with 6 bases between them. The CDR3 nucleotides read TGTGCCAGCAGTTACTCAACGCGGAACACTGAAGCTTTCTTT. It specifies CASSYSTRNTEAFF.

The rearrangement uses TRBV12-3 or TRBV12-4 and TRBJ1-1, with TRBD1 matching over 8 bases. This CDR3 spans 12 amino acids. V trimming: 5 bases; J trimming: 9 bases; junction bases outside the gene matches: 5. CDR3 loop: CASSPTGDKAFF. CDR3 DNA sequence: TGTGCCAGCAGTCCGACAGGGGACAAAGCTTTCTTT.

The chain uses TRBV30 and TRBJ1-1; D ambiguous. Germline lookup yields CDR1 GTSNPN and CDR2 SVGIG (reference sequence). Deletions cut 1 base from V and 1 base from J, with 13 bases between. This CDR3 is built from 15 residues. CDR3: CAWSARAPSNTEAFF. In nucleotides, the CDR3 is TGTGCCTGGAGTGCCCGAGCGCCCTCGAACACTGAAGCTTTCTTT.